The 7 T cell receptor beta chains presented below share a single source sample, sequenced in a study of T cells in Graves' hyperthyroidism and ophthalmopathy. The source material, RNA transcripts, was used to amplify TCR beta CDR3 regions. Using the HTBI primer set, a first-round RT-PCR was run on the TCR CDR3. TCRdb used MiXCR to reprocess the multiplex PCR reads, holding one entry per CDR3 protein. The data contain about 640,000 distinct CDR3 sequences, just under 45% of them singletons. The sample taken for sequencing was peripheral blood or thyroid tissue (not recorded which). Source of these receptors: an adult man with Graves' disease, either hyperthyroidism or ophthalmopathy (not recorded which).

This chain links TRBV5-1 with TRBJ1-1; possibly TRBD1 for D (6 bases). Germline V lookup: CDR1 SGHRS, CDR2 YFSETQ. This CDR3 is 15 amino acids long. Trimming stripped 3 bases from V and 8 bases from J, with 20 bases between. The CDR3 reads CASSSNPTGNGEAFF. CDR3 DNA sequence: TGCGCCAGCAGCTCTAACCCGACAGGCAACGGGGAAGCTTTCTTT. Complete variable domain (other parts from reference TRBV5-1 and TRBJ1-1): KAGVTQTPRYLIKTRGQQVTLSCSPISGHRSVSWYQQTPGQGLQFLFEYFSETQRNKGNFPGRFSGRQFSNSRSEMNVSTLELGDSALYLCASSSNPTGNGEAFFGQGTRLTVV.

The chain employs TRBV7-9 and TRBJ2-7; D might be TRBD1 (6 bases). The length of the CDR3 is 15 residues. Trimming removed 5 bases from V and 3 bases from J, with 17 bases in between. CDR1 is SEHNR and CDR2 is FQNEAQ in the germline V gene (reference sequence). CDR3 amino acids: CASSITGSLNYEQYF. The CDR3 nucleotides are TGTGCCAGCAGCATTACAGGGTCCCTCAACTACGAGCAGTACTTC.

The V and J genes are TRBV5-5 and TRBJ2-7, with no clear D. The germline V gene has CDR1 SGHKS and CDR2 YYEKEE (reference sequence). The CDR3 extends over 14 amino acids. Trimming shortened V by 2 bases and J by 5 bases, and 14 bases separated the two germline ends. CDR3 region: CASSLDSGLHEQYF. The CDR3, as DNA: TGTGCCAGCAGCTTAGATTCGGGTTTGCACGAGCAGTACTTC.

The chain joins TRBV5-1 to TRBJ2-3, with 8 bases matching TRBD2. CDR1 and CDR2 (germline): SGHRS, YFSETQ. This CDR3 has 15 residues. The V and J ends lost 4 bases and 6 bases, in that order; junction bases with no gene match: 10. This CDR3 reads CASSPTRTSKDTQYF. The CDR3, as DNA: TGCGCCAGCAGCCCTACCCGGACTAGCAAGGATACGCAGTATTTT.

Points on this clonotype: Germline is not matched at one junction end, which may reflect a read error. V gene TRBV10-3 combines with J gene TRBJ2-6; 12 positions match TRBD1. Germline CDR1 and CDR2: ENHRY and SYGVKD. This CDR3 contains 19 residues. The CDR3 loop reads CASSYSSGQGAPGANVLTF. Written as DNA, the CDR3 is TGTGCCAGCAGTTACAGTTCGGGACAGGGGGCGCCCGGGGCCAACGTCCTGACTTTC.

V is TRBV19 and J is TRBJ1-5; TRBD1 might be the D (5 bases). Between the trimmed V and J ends, which lost 4 bases and 7 bases, there was a span of 23 bases. Germline V gives CDR1 LNHDA, CDR2 SQIVND (reference sequence). This CDR3 is built from 17 residues. CDR3 sequence (DNA): TGTGCCAGTAGTAAACATCGGGGACTTGGCGGGGTACAGCCCCAGCATTTT. Amino acid sequence: CASSKHRGLGGVQPQHF.

This clonotype appeared a few times. The chain is built from TRBV19 and TRBJ1-1; D is unclear. CDR1 is LNHDA, CDR2 SQIVND, per germline (reference sequence). This CDR3 spans 17 amino acids. Trimming left V 2 bases short and J 5 bases short, with 21 bases between. CDR3 residues: CASSIIAGMMSRTEAFF. The DNA of the CDR3 is TGTGCCAGTAGTATAATCGCGGGGATGATGAGTCGGACTGAAGCTTTCTTT.